The 23 T cell receptor beta chains reported below all come from one sample, sequenced in a study of CD8+ T cells in alopecia areata. Extracted from the samples, RNA was reverse transcribed into cDNA to serve as the sequencing template. This table comes from immunoSEQ multiplex PCR, and its TCRdb copy is limited to in-frame clones, with some not included. The data contain some 220,000 clones, 50% to 60% of them singletons. Indicated treatment: oral pan-JAK inhibitor, 5-10 mg twice daily. Material: CD4+ T cells sorted from blood, obtained at week 4, from a patient treated with tofacitinib. These receptors came from a human donor with alopecia areata.

The J gene is TRBJ1-6, the V gene TRBV5-4; 9 positions match TRBD1. This CDR3 is built from 15 residues. Germline CDR1 reads SGHNT; CDR2 reads YYREEE (reference sequence). V trimming: 6 bases; J trimming: 2 bases; junction bases outside the gene matches: 3. The CDR3 loop is CASMDRGAYNSPLHF. The CDR3 region has the DNA TGTGCCAGCATGGACAGGGGCGCCTATAATTCACCCCTCCACTTT.

There are a few counts of this clone. The chain joins TRBV29-1 to TRBJ1-3; unclear D gene. From germline, CDR1 is SQVTM and CDR2 ANQGSEA. Trimming took 3 bases from V and 0 from J, leaving 9 bases between them. This CDR3 has 14 amino acids. The CDR3 here is CSVEVPSSGNTIYF. CDR3 nucleotides: TGCAGCGTTGAGGTCCCCAGCTCTGGAAACACCATATATTTT.

The J gene is TRBJ1-5, the V gene TRBV29-1; D may be TRBD1 (6 bases). Trimming removed 4 bases at V and 7 bases at J, with 14 bases between. This CDR3 is built from 13 residues. Germline V lookup: CDR1 SQVTM, CDR2 ANQGSEA. The CDR3 spells CSVVGGSGQPQHF. The CDR3 region has the DNA TGCAGCGTTGTAGGGGGTTCGGGGCAGCCCCAGCATTTT.

The sample holds a few counts of this clone. J is TRBJ1-1 and V is TRBV29-1, with TRBD1 matching 8 bases. The CDR3 is 13 amino acids. V was pared by 4 bases and J by 5 bases, with 6 bases of the junction left unmatched. The germline CDR1 and CDR2 sequences are SQVTM and ANQGSEA. In nucleotides, the CDR3 is TGCAGCGTTGGGGCAGGGGGCCAAACTGAAGCTTTCTTT. Translation gives CSVGAGGQTEAFF.

The V and J genes are TRBV27 and TRBJ2-7; TRBD1 is a possible D gene (5 bases). This CDR3 has 14 amino acids. With 6 bases removed from V and 2 bases from J, the gap between germline ends came to 14 bases. Germline values: CDR1 MNHEY, CDR2 SMNVEV (reference sequence). CDR3 coding DNA: TGTGCCAGCAGCCCGTTCGACAGTCCCTACGAGCAGTACTTC. Its protein product is CASSPFDSPYEQYF.

J is TRBJ1-2 and V is TRBV4-3; D is possibly TRBD1 (5 bases). The V end was cut by 0 bases, the J end by 1 base, with 9 bases between. This CDR3 comprises 15 residues. The germline CDR1 and CDR2 sequences are LGHNA and YSLEER. The CDR3 protein is CASSQEDTDNYGYTF. In nucleotides, the CDR3 is TGCGCCAGCAGCCAAGAGGACACGGATAACTATGGCTACACCTTC.

The rearrangement joins TRBV7-3 to TRBJ2-3; D is unclear. CDR3 length: 13 residues. Germline V CDR1 and CDR2: SGHTA, FQGTGA. Deletions cut 1 base from V and 7 bases from J, with 9 bases between. The chain's CDR3 is CASSLNPANTQYF. Here the CDR3 DNA reads TGTGCCAGCAGCTTAAACCCAGCCAATACGCAGTATTTT. Supplemented by reference TRBV7-3 and TRBJ2-3, the full variable domain reads GAGVSQTPSNKVTEKGKYVELRCDPISGHTALYWYRQSLGQGPEFLIYFQGTGAADDSGLPNDRFFAVRPEGSVSTLKIQRTERGDSAVYLCASSLNPANTQYFGPGTRLTVL.

The count of this clone is one. The CDR3 bases are TGTGCCAGCAGCGTAGTGTCGGTTAATTCACCCCTCCACTTT. This sequence encodes CASSVVSVNSPLHF. The genes are TRBV9 and TRBJ1-6; D is uncertain. CDR1 and CDR2 (germline): SGDLS, YYNGEE. This CDR3 region has 14 residues. The ends were cut back, 0 bases at V and 6 bases at J, with 7 bases in the middle.

This sequence joins TRBV14 and TRBJ2-5, with no clear D. Between the trimmed V and J ends, which lost 0 bases and 4 bases, there was a span of 9 bases. This CDR3 contains 14 residues. Germline CDR1 is SGHDN and CDR2 is FVKESK. The CDR3 protein is CASSQDVAGETQYF. The CDR3 DNA follows: TGTGCCAGCAGCCAAGATGTAGCAGGAGAGACCCAGTACTTC.

This clone occurred a few times. CDR3 DNA sequence: TGCGCCAGCAGCCCCTTAGCGGGGGGGCTAGAGCAGTACTTC. It is translated as CASSPLAGGLEQYF. The rearrangement joins TRBV5-1 to TRBJ2-7; 11 bases align to TRBD2. This CDR3 has 14 amino acids. Germline CDR1 is SGHRS and CDR2 is YFSETQ. J lost 7 bases, V lost 4 bases, and 7 bases had no gene match.

This clone was seen a few times. The chain is built from TRBV7-2 and TRBJ2-7; 9 bases match TRBD2. Trimming removed 8 bases from V and 0 bases from J; junction bases left unmatched: 2. CDR3 length equals 13 residues. Looked up from germline, CDR1 is SGHTA and CDR2 is FQGNSA. The CDR3 coding sequence is TGTGCCAGCGTAGCGGGGGTCTCCTACGAGCAGTACTTC. Translation: CASVAGVSYEQYF.

The gene calls are TRBV9 and TRBJ1-1; D not certain. Germline loops: CDR1 SGDLS, CDR2 YYNGEE. The CDR3 loop spans 13 amino acids. Between the trimmed V and J ends, which lost 3 bases and 0 bases, there was a span of 6 bases. The CDR3 loop is CASSASVNTEAFF. The CDR3 coding sequence is TGTGCCAGCAGCGCCTCGGTGAACACTGAAGCTTTCTTT.

This clone was recorded only once. The genes are TRBV30 and TRBJ1-1; D remains unclear. Germline assignment: CDR1 GTSNPN and CDR2 SVGIG (reference sequence). The CDR3 spans 12 residues. Trimming stripped 5 bases from V and 3 bases from J, with 10 bases between. The CDR3 spells CAWGDTDTEAFF. The CDR3 nucleotides read TGTGCCTGGGGGGATACGGACACTGAAGCTTTCTTT.

This chain uses TRBV4-1 with TRBJ1-2; D unresolved. In germline, CDR1 is MGHRA, CDR2 YSYEKL. Between the trimmed V and J ends, which lost 1 base and 3 bases, there was a span of 12 bases. The CDR3 loop spans 15 amino acids. Here the CDR3 DNA reads TGCGCCAGCAGCCAAGTGACTCGCCTTGACTATGGCTACACCTTC. It yields the protein CASSQVTRLDYGYTF.

The V call is TRBV30, the J call TRBJ1-2; D is ambiguous. In germline, CDR1 is GTSNPN, CDR2 SVGIG (reference sequence). This CDR3 has 15 residues. Trimming took 3 bases from V and 8 from J, leaving 22 bases between them. The CDR3 loop is CAWRSLTDWVGGYTF. The CDR3, as DNA: TGTGCCTGGAGGTCATTAACGGATTGGGTAGGAGGCTACACCTTC.

A few counts support this clone. This chain links TRBV29-1 with TRBJ1-2; D gene unclear. The germline CDR1 and CDR2 sequences are SQVTM and ANQGSEA. The CDR3 runs 11 residues. The V and J ends lost 6 bases and 5 bases respectively, with 10 bases between them. This CDR3 is CSVLGSYGYTF. CDR3 DNA sequence: TGCAGCGTGCTGGGTTCGTATGGCTACACCTTC.

The V call is TRBV15, the J call TRBJ2-2; 8 bases match TRBD1. CDR1 LNHNV and CDR2 YYDKDF come from the germline V gene (reference sequence). CDR3 length: 13 amino acids. With V trimmed by 7 bases and J by 7 bases, 5 bases remained unmatched. The CDR3 sequence is CATNTGGLGELFF. Here the CDR3 DNA reads TGTGCCACCAACACAGGGGGTCTCGGGGAGCTGTTTTTT.

The CDR3 DNA is TGCGCCAGCAGCCAAGACGGGGGCCCGACAGATACGCAGTATTTT. Protein: CASSQDGGPTDTQYF. The J gene is TRBJ2-3, the V gene TRBV4-1; D may match TRBD1 or TRBD2 (6 bases each). CDR1 MGHRA and CDR2 YSYEKL come from the germline V gene. Trimming removed 0 bases from V and 3 bases from J, with 10 bases in between. This CDR3 spans 15 amino acids.

The V call is TRBV29-1, the J call TRBJ2-1, with D unclear. Trimming removed 5 bases from V and 0 bases from J, with 11 bases in between. The CDR3 loop spans 14 amino acids. Germline CDR1 reads SQVTM; CDR2 reads ANQGSEA. The CDR3 bases are TGCAGCGTTTCACTCCTGGGCTCCTACAATGAGCAGTTCTTC. It yields the protein CSVSLLGSYNEQFF.

The chain joins TRBV7-6 to TRBJ2-5; TRBD2 might be the D (6 bases). The CDR3 covers 13 residues. CDR1 and CDR2 from the germline V gene are SGHVS and FNYEAQ. Trimming left V 5 bases short and J 4 bases short, with 11 bases between. CDR3 amino acids: CASSLGGGETQYF. The CDR3 DNA sequence: TGTGCCAGCAGCCTCGGGGGTGGAGAGACCCAGTACTTC.

This clone was seen a few times. The chain joins TRBV10-3 to TRBJ2-5; D is uncertain. CDR3 size: 14 residues. Trimming pared 2 bases from V and 5 bases from J, leaving 12 bases between. Per the germline V gene, CDR1 is ENHRY and CDR2 is SYGVKD. The CDR3 DNA sequence: TGTGCCATCAGTGAGGTGGCCGGTGGTGAGACCCAGTACTTC. Translated, it gives CAISEVAGGETQYF.

The rearrangement links TRBV30 to TRBJ1-5; 11 nucleotides match TRBD1. Unmatched junction bases numbered 8, after V lost 5 bases and J lost 5 bases. Germline values: CDR1 GTSNPN, CDR2 SVGIG (reference sequence). The CDR3 has 15 residues. DNA for the CDR3: TGTGCCTGGTCCCCGGGGGACAGGGGGTATCAGCCCCAGCATTTT. Translation gives CAWSPGDRGYQPQHF.

This chain connects TRBV30 to TRBJ2-3; no reliable D call. The CDR3 sequence is 13 residues long. The V gene lost 0 bases and the J gene lost 5 bases, with 9 bases spanning the gap. The germline CDR1 and CDR2 sequences are GTSNPN and SVGIG (reference sequence). CDR3 nucleotide sequence: TGTGCCTGGAGTGTGACCCCTGGAGATACGCAGTATTTT. Translation gives CAWSVTPGDTQYF.